The 8 T cell receptor beta chains presented below share a single source sample, sequenced in a study of shared T cell receptors in the human thymus. Data came from immunoSEQ multiplex PCR; TCRdb stores just in-frame clones and leaves some out. Here the sample spans approximately 730,000 clones, 70% to 90% being singletons. A further study also used this sample, focusing on human thymus T cells.

The specimen sequenced was thymocytes. The source of these receptors is a girl under three years old with a congenital heart defect.

In this sample, this clone turned up a few times. The V call is TRBV5-8, the J call TRBJ2-2; 12 nucleotides agree with TRBD2. The CDR3 is made up of 16 amino acids. V lost 4 bases and J lost 7; bases outside the gene matches: 8. CDR1 is SGHTS, CDR2 YDEGEE, per germline. The CDR3 reads CASSIRLAGEVGELFF. CDR3 DNA sequence: TGTGCCAGCAGCATCCGACTAGCGGGGGAGGTCGGGGAGCTGTTTTTT. The full variable domain, in which reference TRBV5-8 and TRBJ2-2 provide the parts outside the CDR3, is EAGVTQSPTHLIKTRGQQATLRCSPISGHTSVYWYQQALGLGLQFLLWYDEGEERNRGNFPPRFSGRQFPNYSSELNVNALELEDSALYLCASSIRLAGEVGELFFGEGSRLTVL.

J is TRBJ2-2 and V is TRBV28, with TRBD2 matching 9 bases. CDR3 size: 16 residues. V lost 6 bases and J lost 6; bases outside the gene matches: 11. Germline CDR1 reads MDHEN; CDR2 reads SYDVKM. The CDR3 spells CASRVSAGGRPGELFF. The DNA of the CDR3 is TGTGCCAGCAGAGTCTCAGCGGGGGGTAGGCCCGGGGAGCTGTTTTTT.

This clone appeared a few times. J is TRBJ1-3 and V is TRBV6-1; D unclear. Trimming removed 1 base at V and 0 bases at J, with 13 bases between. Germline CDR1 is MNHNS and CDR2 is SASEGT. The CDR3 consists of 17 residues. This CDR3 is CASSEGAGRSSGNTIYF. The CDR3 DNA follows: TGTGCCAGCAGTGAAGGGGCCGGCAGATCCTCTGGAAACACCATATATTTT.

J is TRBJ1-5 and V is TRBV11-2; a possible D gene is TRBD1 (6 bases). This CDR3 is 14 amino acids long. The germline gives CDR1 SGHAT, CDR2 FQNNGV. Trimming removed 3 bases at V and 5 bases at J, with 11 bases between. CDR3 nucleotides: TGTGCCAGCAGCTTCCGGGCAGGGGATCAGCCCCAGCATTTT. Its translation: CASSFRAGDQPQHF.

The rearrangement links TRBV6-6 to TRBJ1-6; TRBD1 matches 7 bases. The germline gives CDR1 MNHNY, CDR2 SVGAGI (reference sequence). V lost 6 bases and J lost 5; bases outside the gene matches: 7. The CDR3 sequence is 15 residues long. The CDR3: CASSAGTGDNSPLHF. The DNA for the CDR3 is TGTGCCAGCAGCGCAGGAACAGGGGATAATTCACCCCTCCACTTT.

The chain joins TRBV27 to TRBJ1-2; 9 bases align to TRBD1. Germline CDR1 is MNHEY and CDR2 is SMNVEV (reference sequence). J gave up 5 bases and V 5 bases, and 12 bases lay outside the gene matches. The CDR3 consists of 16 residues. The CDR3: CASSRDRAEVGYGYTF. CDR3 DNA: TGTGCCAGCAGTCGGGACAGGGCAGAAGTAGGGTATGGCTACACCTTC.

The chain couples TRBV14 to TRBJ2-3; possible D gene TRBD2, 7 bases. Germline V gene data show CDR1 as SGHDN and CDR2 as FVKESK. V lost 1 base and J lost 5, with 16 bases in between. The CDR3 runs 16 residues. The chain's CDR3 is CASSQVGGAKIDTQYF. CDR3 DNA sequence: TGTGCCAGCAGCCAAGTTGGGGGGGCCAAAATAGATACGCAGTATTTT.

This clone was counted once. The J gene is TRBJ2-5, the V gene TRBV7-4; 9 positions match TRBD1. The CDR3 length is 13 residues. The ends lost 9 bases at V and 8 bases at J; junction bases unmatched: 10. The germline V gene encodes CDR1 SGHVT and CDR2 SQSDAQ. CDR3 in DNA: TGTGCCAGTTCCCATGGGACAGGGACAACCCAGTACTTC. Protein sequence: CASSHGTGTTQYF.